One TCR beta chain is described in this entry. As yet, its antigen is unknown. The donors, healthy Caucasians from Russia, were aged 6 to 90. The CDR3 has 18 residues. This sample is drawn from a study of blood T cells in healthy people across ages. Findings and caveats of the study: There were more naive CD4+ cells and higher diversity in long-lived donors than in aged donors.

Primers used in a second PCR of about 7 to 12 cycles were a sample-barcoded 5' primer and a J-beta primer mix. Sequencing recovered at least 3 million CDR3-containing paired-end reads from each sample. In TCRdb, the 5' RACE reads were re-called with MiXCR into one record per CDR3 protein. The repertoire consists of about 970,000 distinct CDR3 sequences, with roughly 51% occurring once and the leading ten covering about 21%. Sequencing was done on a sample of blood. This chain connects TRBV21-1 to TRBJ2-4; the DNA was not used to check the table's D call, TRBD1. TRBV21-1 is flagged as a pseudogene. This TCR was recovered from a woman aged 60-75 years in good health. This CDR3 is CASSKPTIRALAKNIQYF. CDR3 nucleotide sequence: TGTGCCAGCAGCAAACCCACTATCAGGGCGCTAGCCAAAAACATTCAGTACTTC.